This T cell receptor (beta chain) comes out of a study of T cell repertoires in cytomegalovirus infection. The overall study: Matching HLA type and CMV infection were both indicated by public TCR beta signatures. Whole-study results and caveats: Dominating the ex vivo response were TCR beta clonotypes that were CMV-specific and HLA-C-restricted. Cumulated frequencies of public TCR beta families served to identify carriers of CMV plus the relevant HLA.

This clonotype appeared many times. Its cognate antigen is unknown. Per germline, CDR1 SEHNR and CDR2 FQNEAQ (reference sequence). CDR3 length: 12 amino acids. The V end was cut by 1 base, the J end by 8 bases, with 8 bases between. MiXCR, applied by TCRdb to the reads, yields one record per CDR3 protein. The data contain 200,000 to 300,000 distinct CDR3 sequences, around 9% of them singletons. V is TRBV7-9 and J is TRBJ1-1, with TRBD1 as a possible D gene (5 bases). The receptor comes from a human donor in good health (CMV status not recorded). Some clones in this sample may be carry-over from other donors' samples. Input material: PBMCs. CDR3 nucleotides: TGTGCCAGCAGCTTAGAGGGACGGGAAGCTTTCTTT. Amino acids: CASSLEGREAFF.